Listed below are T cell receptor beta chains from one sample, sequenced in a study of blood T cell repertoires in COVID-19. TCRdb keeps only in-frame clones here, not all; method: immunoSEQ multiplex PCR. The sample lists over 250,000 clones, around 90% occurring once. Sequencing was performed on peripheral blood. The receptors were sampled from a woman in her seventies with COVID-19, enrolled during active disease. Both conserved end residues are part of each CDR3. Fields, in order: D gene, J gene, clone size, V gene, CDR3 protein, CDR3 DNA. A D gene is named only where the DNA matches it firmly. Clone size is shown for a subset of rows, as once, few, many or a class of expanded clone.

>TRBD1|TRBJ1-3|NA|TRBV4-1
CASSQAGQYGNTIYF
TGCGCCAGCAGCCAGGCGGGACAGTATGGAAACACCATATATTTT
>TRBD1|TRBJ1-5|NA|TRBV19
CASSKDRGRVGNQPQHF
TGTGCCAGTAGTAAAGACAGGGGGCGCGTAGGCAATCAGCCCCAGCATTTT
>TRBD1|TRBJ1-2|NA|TRBV11-3
CASSLQGQGEYGYTF
TGTGCCAGCAGCTTACAGGGACAGGGGGAGTATGGCTACACCTTC
>NA|TRBJ2-5|NA|TRBV11-3
CASSLDGQIQETQYF
TGTGCCAGCAGCTTAGATGGCCAAATCCAAGAGACCCAGTACTTC
>NA|TRBJ1-1|few|TRBV19
CASSIPPFGLNTEAFF
TGTGCCAGTAGTATACCCCCGTTTGGCTTGAACACTGAAGCTTTCTTT
>NA|TRBJ2-7|NA|TRBV6-5
CASRFDSSYEQYF
TGTGCCAGCAGATTCGACAGCTCCTACGAGCAGTACTTC
>NA|TRBJ1-1|NA|TRBV3-1/TRBV3-2
CASSLAGSAEAFF
TGTGCCAGCAGCCTGGCAGGGTCGGCTGAAGCTTTCTTT
>TRBD2|TRBJ2-6|NA|TRBV27
CASSLRGTSGSAGANVLTF
TGTGCCAGCAGTTTACGCGGGACTAGCGGGAGTGCTGGGGCCAACGTCCTGACTTTC
>NA|TRBJ1-5|NA|TRBV28
CASSFRGGVSNQPQHF
TGTGCCAGCAGTTTCCGTGGCGGGGTTAGCAATCAGCCCCAGCATTTT
>NA|TRBJ1-1|NA|TRBV18
CASSPTGGAMNTEAFF
TGTGCCAGCTCACCAACGGGGGGGGCAATGAACACTGAAGCTTTCTTT
>TRBD1|TRBJ1-3|NA|TRBV6-5
CASSYSGTVSGNTIYF
TGTGCCAGCAGTTACTCCGGGACAGTCTCTGGAAACACCATATATTTT